These T cell receptor beta chains were read from a single sample in a study of blood T cell repertoires in COVID-19. TCRdb's table, derived via immunoSEQ multiplex PCR, lists solely in-frame clones and lacks some. The sample consists of roughly 240,000 clones, roughly 86% of them appearing once. The sequenced sample consisted of PBMCs or T cells enriched from blood (not recorded which). Receptors were obtained from a woman in her 30s with acute COVID-19. The CDR3 runs from the conserved cysteine through the conserved F or W. The order of the fields is V gene, J gene, clone size, CDR3 protein. The size field is filled for only some rows; it gives once, few, many or a size class.

V gene: TRBV7-2; J gene: TRBJ1-1; clone size: .; CDR3 protein: CASSPSLRALGAFF
V gene: TRBV6-5; J gene: TRBJ1-1; clone size: .; CDR3 protein: CASSRDRERDTEAFF
V gene: TRBV10-3; J gene: TRBJ1-1; clone size: .; CDR3 protein: CAISGGGTEAFF
V gene: TRBV5-6; J gene: TRBJ1-1; clone size: .; CDR3 protein: CASSPPPGTERNTEAFF
V gene: TRBV3-1/TRBV3-2; J gene: TRBJ2-4; clone size: .; CDR3 protein: CASSQGGADIQYF
V gene: TRBV5-1; J gene: TRBJ2-3; clone size: .; CDR3 protein: CASSLEAREGTQYF
V gene: TRBV19; J gene: TRBJ1-4; clone size: .; CDR3 protein: CASTGSLLNEKLFF
V gene: TRBV11-1; J gene: TRBJ1-2; clone size: .; CDR3 protein: CASSQTGNYGYTF
V gene: TRBV15; J gene: TRBJ1-2; clone size: .; CDR3 protein: CATSRDKNYGYTF
V gene: TRBV7-2; J gene: TRBJ1-3; clone size: .; CDR3 protein: CASSTGTVGNTIYF
V gene: TRBV6-5; J gene: TRBJ1-1; clone size: .; CDR3 protein: CASPPQGWGTEAFF
V gene: TRBV4-1; J gene: TRBJ2-7; clone size: .; CDR3 protein: CASSQGLGGYEQYF
V gene: TRBV3-1/TRBV3-2; J gene: TRBJ2-7; clone size: .; CDR3 protein: CASSQGASGSYEQYF
V gene: TRBV6-1; J gene: TRBJ2-3; clone size: .; CDR3 protein: CASSEVAGGAADTQYF
V gene: TRBV4-2; J gene: TRBJ2-7; clone size: once; CDR3 protein: CASSQELERGPYEQYF
V gene: TRBV29-1; J gene: TRBJ1-1; clone size: once; CDR3 protein: CSVGKGAGGVAEAFF
V gene: TRBV5-1; J gene: TRBJ1-5; clone size: .; CDR3 protein: CASSLMGQHNQPQHF
V gene: TRBV25-1; J gene: TRBJ1-1; clone size: .; CDR3 protein: CASSALHEAFF
V gene: TRBV7-9; J gene: TRBJ2-5; clone size: .; CDR3 protein: CASSLGQVQETQYF
V gene: TRBV25-1; J gene: TRBJ1-1; clone size: .; CDR3 protein: CASSEGGGRTEAFF
V gene: TRBV6-1; J gene: TRBJ1-5; clone size: .; CDR3 protein: CASSEAGENQPQHF
V gene: TRBV27; J gene: TRBJ1-2; clone size: .; CDR3 protein: CASSLRGNYGYTF
V gene: TRBV6-1; J gene: TRBJ1-2; clone size: once; CDR3 protein: CASSEHLGQGIYGYTF
V gene: TRBV5-6; J gene: TRBJ2-4; clone size: .; CDR3 protein: CASSLVRDRAKNIQYF
V gene: TRBV6-5; J gene: TRBJ1-5; clone size: .; CDR3 protein: CASSRGLNQPQHF
V gene: TRBV20-1; J gene: TRBJ1-5; clone size: .; CDR3 protein: CSARVGAAQHF